This T cell receptor (beta chain) was sequenced in a study of blood T cells in healthy people across ages. This CDR3 region has 14 residues. Germline-derived CDR1 and CDR2 are SGHRS and YFSETQ. V lost 4 bases, J lost 5 bases, and 16 bases lay in between. This clonotype appeared a few times. A much bigger clone sits one base away, suggesting this may be a read error. Combining a sample-barcoded 5' primer with a J-beta primer mix, a second PCR ran for roughly 7 to 12 cycles. MiXCR, applied by TCRdb to the 5' RACE reads, yields one record per CDR3 protein. This table has fewer than 700,000 distinct CDR3 sequences, around 48% appearing once. Each donor gave roughly 9.8 milliliters of peripheral blood.

The receptor's source is a man at least 80 years old in good health. The sequenced sample consisted of blood. The chain links TRBV5-1 to TRBJ2-7; maybe TRBD1 (5 bases). The CDR3 is CASSVGRGSDEQYF. The CDR3 region has the DNA TGCGCCAGCAGCGTTGGAAGGGGATCCGACGAGCAGTACTTC.